This T cell receptor beta chain is drawn from a study of identical twins. This clonotype has just a few counts. MiXCR, applied by TCRdb to the 5' RACE reads, yields one record per CDR3 protein. The sample yields about 520,000 distinct CDR3 sequences, 20% to 25% seen once. J gave up 1 base and V 3 bases, and 2 bases lay outside the gene matches. Per the germline V gene, CDR1 is DFQATT and CDR2 is SNEGSKA (reference sequence). The CDR3 length is 14 residues. These data were also filed under a second study, of T cells expressing NK-cell markers.

This TCR was sampled from a young woman in good health. This chain uses TRBV20-1 with TRBJ2-3; the match to TRBD2 covers 9 bases. Sequencing was carried out using CD4+ T cells sorted from blood. The CDR3 region has the DNA TGCAGTGCTAGCCCTAGCGGGGGCACAGATACGCAGTATTTT. Its translation is CSASPSGGTDTQYF.